One and the same sample provided the 5 T cell receptor beta chains below, sequenced in a study of shared clonotypes between healthy human individuals. Sequencing used immunoSEQ multiplex PCR; TCRdb keeps in-frame clones, though not all of them. The data contain fewer than 800,000 clones, under 95% of them seen just once; the ten biggest clones take up about a quarter. The naive CD8 population came from CD45RO-negative cells selected for CCR7, without terminally differentiated effector memory CD45RA+ cells. The material sequenced was naive CD8+ T cells sorted from blood. The receptors shown here come from a man younger than 45 in good health.

The rearrangement joins TRBV30 to TRBJ2-7; 10 bases fit TRBD1. This CDR3 has 14 residues. The trim removed 1 base at V and 4 bases at J, leaving 4 bases unmatched. Per the germline V gene, CDR1 is GTSNPN and CDR2 is SVGIG (reference sequence). The CDR3 sequence: CAWSAGTGDYEQYF. The CDR3 DNA reads TGTGCCTGGAGTGCCGGGACAGGGGATTACGAGCAGTACTTC.

The chain links TRBV7-2 to TRBJ2-1; D is uncertain. This CDR3 spans 14 amino acids. The ends were cut back, 2 bases at V and 6 bases at J, with 11 bases in the middle. Germline CDR1 SGHTA, CDR2 FQGNSA. CDR3 DNA sequence: TGTGCCAGCAGCTTATCTGGGTTGAGCAATGAGCAGTTCTTC. Translating it yields CASSLSGLSNEQFF.

The genes are TRBV30 and TRBJ2-7; TRBD1 matches 8 bases. The CDR3 runs 13 residues. The germline gives CDR1 GTSNPN, CDR2 SVGIG (reference sequence). J gave up 5 bases and V 1 base, and 4 bases lay outside the gene matches. In DNA, the CDR3 is TGTGCCTGGAGTGACAGGGGGTCCCACGAGCAGTACTTC. The encoded protein is CAWSDRGSHEQYF. Full variable domain (outside the CDR3, taken from reference TRBV30 and TRBJ2-7): SQTIHQWPATLVQPVGSPLSLECTVEGTSNPNLYWYRQAAGRGLQLLFYSVGIGQISSEVPQNLSASRPQDRQFILSSKKLLLSDSGFYLCAWSDRGSHEQYFGPGTRLTVT.

CDR3 in DNA: TGTGCCAGCAGCTTAGGGGCAGGGGCAGATACGCAGTATTTT. Protein sequence: CASSLGAGADTQYF. This sequence joins TRBV7-9 and TRBJ2-3; maybe TRBD1 (6 bases). The CDR3 is 14 amino acids. Germline values: CDR1 SEHNR, CDR2 FQNEAQ (reference sequence). V was cut by 1 base and J by 4 bases, with 9 bases left in between. The full variable domain, rest sourced from reference TRBV7-9 and TRBJ2-3, is DTGVSQNPRHKITKRGQNVTFRCDPISEHNRLYWYRQTLGQGPEFLTYFQNEAQLEKSRLLSDRFSAERPKGSFSTLEIQRTEQGDSAMYLCASSLGAGADTQYFGPGTRLTVL.

The CDR3 here is CASSLVSGQGMNGELFF. The CDR3 region has the DNA TGTGCCAGCAGCTTAGTATCCGGACAGGGGATGAACGGGGAGCTGTTTTTT. The J gene is TRBJ2-2, the V gene TRBV11-2; TRBD1 agrees at 9 bases. J gave up 7 bases and V 1 base, and 10 bases lay outside the gene matches. The CDR3 is made up of 17 amino acids. In germline, CDR1 is SGHAT, CDR2 FQNNGV.